A selection of T cell receptor beta chains follows, all from one sample in a study of blood T cell repertoires in COVID-19. TCRdb keeps only in-frame clones here, not all; method: immunoSEQ multiplex PCR. The repertoire holds around 230,000 clones, with roughly four fifths as singletons. The source material was PBMCs or T cells enriched from blood (not recorded which). The source is a man between 40 and 49 years old who had recovered from COVID-19. CDR3s include the opening cysteine and the closing phenylalanine or tryptophan. The order of the fields is clone size, CDR3 length, V gene, D gene, J gene, CDR3 DNA, CDR3 protein. The D gene is left open where the match is weak. Some rows mark clone size as missing; the rest say once, few, many or name a class of expanded clone.

clone size: NA; CDR3 length: 12; V gene: TRBV6-6; D gene: NA; J gene: TRBJ2-3; CDR3 DNA: TGTGCCAGCAAAGGAGGGTCAGATACGCAGTATTTT; CDR3 protein: CASKGGSDTQYF
clone size: NA; CDR3 length: 16; V gene: TRBV5-1; D gene: TRBD2; J gene: TRBJ2-5; CDR3 DNA: TGCGCCAGCAGCCGGACTAGCGGAAAGTACCAAGAGACCCAGTACTTC; CDR3 protein: CASSRTSGKYQETQYF
clone size: NA; CDR3 length: 17; V gene: TRBV7-3; D gene: NA; J gene: TRBJ2-6; CDR3 DNA: TGTGCCAGCAGCTTAAGGGGCCAAAGCTCTGGGGCCAACGTCCTGACTTTC; CDR3 protein: CASSLRGQSSGANVLTF
clone size: NA; CDR3 length: 16; V gene: TRBV7-9; D gene: TRBD1; J gene: TRBJ2-7; CDR3 DNA: TGTGCCAGCAGCTTACTCCAAGGCACAGGGGGCTACGAGCAGTACTTC; CDR3 protein: CASSLLQGTGGYEQYF
clone size: NA; CDR3 length: 14; V gene: TRBV5-5; D gene: NA; J gene: TRBJ1-1; CDR3 DNA: TGTGCCAGCAGCTCCCCCGGGGGTGTCGGAGAAGCTTTCTTT; CDR3 protein: CASSSPGGVGEAFF
clone size: NA; CDR3 length: 17; V gene: TRBV14; D gene: TRBD2; J gene: TRBJ2-7; CDR3 DNA: TGTGCCAGCAGCCAAGCGGTAGGACTAGCGGGGCTCTACGAGCAGTACTTC; CDR3 protein: CASSQAVGLAGLYEQYF
clone size: NA; CDR3 length: 17; V gene: TRBV7-9; D gene: TRBD2; J gene: TRBJ2-5; CDR3 DNA: TGTGCCAGCAGCTCGGCCGGGACTAGCGGGGGGGCGGAGACCCAGTACTTC; CDR3 protein: CASSSAGTSGGAETQYF
clone size: NA; CDR3 length: 15; V gene: TRBV30; D gene: NA; J gene: TRBJ2-1; CDR3 DNA: TGTGCCTGGGGGGTTGGTCATAGCTCCTACAATGAGCAGTTCTTC; CDR3 protein: CAWGVGHSSYNEQFF
clone size: NA; CDR3 length: 18; V gene: TRBV24-1; D gene: TRBD2; J gene: TRBJ2-3; CDR3 DNA: TGTGCCACCAGTGATCCACGGACTAGCGGGAGTCAGACAGATACGCAGTATTTT; CDR3 protein: CATSDPRTSGSQTDTQYF
clone size: NA; CDR3 length: 17; V gene: TRBV27; D gene: NA; J gene: TRBJ1-1; CDR3 DNA: TGTGCCAGCAGTCTCGGTACCCGAGCCCCCAGAGGGAGATGCGCTTTCTTT; CDR3 protein: CASSLGTRAPRGRCAFF
clone size: NA; CDR3 length: 14; V gene: TRBV5-4; D gene: TRBD1; J gene: TRBJ2-1; CDR3 DNA: TGTGCCAGCAGCCCTGGACAGGGTGGCTCAGAGCAGTTCTTC; CDR3 protein: CASSPGQGGSEQFF
clone size: few; CDR3 length: 16; V gene: TRBV9; D gene: TRBD1; J gene: TRBJ2-3; CDR3 DNA: TGTGCCAGCAGCGCGGTAGAGGGGGCGTTAAAAGATACGCAGTATTTT; CDR3 protein: CASSAVEGALKDTQYF
clone size: NA; CDR3 length: 14; V gene: TRBV27; D gene: TRBD1; J gene: TRBJ1-2; CDR3 DNA: TGTGCCAGCAGTTACTACGGACAGGGGGATGGCTACACCTTC; CDR3 protein: CASSYYGQGDGYTF
clone size: NA; CDR3 length: 16; V gene: TRBV29-1; D gene: TRBD1; J gene: TRBJ2-7; CDR3 DNA: TGCAGCGTCTACCGCGGGGCCCGGGACAGGGTAGGCGAGCAGTACTTC; CDR3 protein: CSVYRGARDRVGEQYF
clone size: few; CDR3 length: 16; V gene: TRBV7-2; D gene: NA; J gene: TRBJ1-1; CDR3 DNA: TGTGCCAGCTTGGGGCAATGGGTCGTTATGAACACTGAAGCTTTCTTT; CDR3 protein: CASLGQWVVMNTEAFF
clone size: NA; CDR3 length: 13; V gene: TRBV6-5; D gene: NA; J gene: TRBJ1-5; CDR3 DNA: TGTGCCAGCAGGGGGACACCTTATCAGCCCCAGCATTTT; CDR3 protein: CASRGTPYQPQHF
clone size: NA; CDR3 length: 14; V gene: TRBV6-5; D gene: NA; J gene: TRBJ1-1; CDR3 DNA: TGTGCCAGCAGCCTCGAGGTTATGAACACTGAAGCTTTCTTT; CDR3 protein: CASSLEVMNTEAFF
clone size: NA; CDR3 length: 14; V gene: TRBV5-1; D gene: TRBD2; J gene: TRBJ2-7; CDR3 DNA: TGCGCCAGCAGAATGACGGGAGGGCCGGGGGAGCAGTACTTC; CDR3 protein: CASRMTGGPGEQYF
clone size: NA; CDR3 length: 14; V gene: TRBV5-4; D gene: TRBD1; J gene: TRBJ1-2; CDR3 DNA: TGTGCCAGCAGCTTACGACAGGGTAACTATGGCTACACCTTC; CDR3 protein: CASSLRQGNYGYTF
clone size: NA; CDR3 length: 15; V gene: TRBV7-2; D gene: TRBD1; J gene: TRBJ1-1; CDR3 DNA: TGTGCCAGCAGCTTAGTTTCCGGACAGGGGTCTGAAGCTTTCTTT; CDR3 protein: CASSLVSGQGSEAFF
clone size: NA; CDR3 length: 13; V gene: TRBV3-1/TRBV3-2; D gene: TRBD1; J gene: TRBJ1-1; CDR3 DNA: TGTGCCAGCATCGGACAGGGGGGCACTGAAGCTTTCTTT; CDR3 protein: CASIGQGGTEAFF
clone size: NA; CDR3 length: 16; V gene: TRBV10-2; D gene: TRBD1; J gene: TRBJ1-2; CDR3 DNA: TGCGCCAGCAGTGGGGGCAGCGGCGACAGGGGGAGTGGCTACACCTTC; CDR3 protein: CASSGGSGDRGSGYTF
clone size: NA; CDR3 length: 17; V gene: TRBV18; D gene: TRBD1; J gene: TRBJ1-2; CDR3 DNA: TGTGCCAGTTCAAATAGACAGGGGGTCAACGACCCATATGGCTACACCTTC; CDR3 protein: CASSNRQGVNDPYGYTF
clone size: NA; CDR3 length: 18; V gene: TRBV21-1; D gene: NA; J gene: TRBJ2-7; CDR3 DNA: TGTGCCAGCAGCAAACGTGAGCGGGAGGGCCGAATTACCTACGAGCAGTACTTC; CDR3 protein: CASSKREREGRITYEQYF
clone size: NA; CDR3 length: 16; V gene: TRBV19; D gene: TRBD1; J gene: TRBJ1-5; CDR3 DNA: TGTGCCAGTAGGGAGAGAACCGGGACAGGCAATCAGCCCCAGCATTTT; CDR3 protein: CASRERTGTGNQPQHF
clone size: NA; CDR3 length: 15; V gene: TRBV5-1; D gene: NA; J gene: TRBJ1-4; CDR3 DNA: TGCGCCAGCAGCTTGGCGGCCAGGGCGAATGAAAAACTGTTTTTT; CDR3 protein: CASSLAARANEKLFF
clone size: once; CDR3 length: 18; V gene: TRBV1; D gene: NA; J gene: TRBJ2-3; CDR3 DNA: TGCACCAGCAGCCAAGAAACTAGCGGGATGAATAGCACAGATACGCAGTATTTT; CDR3 protein: CTSSQETSGMNSTDTQYF
clone size: NA; CDR3 length: 14; V gene: TRBV2; D gene: NA; J gene: TRBJ2-3; CDR3 DNA: TGTGCCAGCAGTGTAGGGGCAGGGTGGGATACGCAGTATTTT; CDR3 protein: CASSVGAGWDTQYF
clone size: NA; CDR3 length: 13; V gene: TRBV2; D gene: TRBD1; J gene: TRBJ1-1; CDR3 DNA: TGTGCCAGCAACCGACAGGGGGCACCGGAAGCTTTCTTT; CDR3 protein: CASNRQGAPEAFF
clone size: NA; CDR3 length: 16; V gene: TRBV19; D gene: NA; J gene: TRBJ2-3; CDR3 DNA: TGTGCCAGTAGCCCCCGAGCGGCCCCCGACACAGATACGCAGTATTTT; CDR3 protein: CASSPRAAPDTDTQYF
clone size: NA; CDR3 length: 15; V gene: TRBV4-2; D gene: TRBD2; J gene: TRBJ2-7; CDR3 DNA: TGTGCCAGCAGCCAAGAAGCGGGGGGCTCCTACGAGCAGTACTTC; CDR3 protein: CASSQEAGGSYEQYF
clone size: NA; CDR3 length: 14; V gene: TRBV4-2; D gene: NA; J gene: TRBJ1-2; CDR3 DNA: TGTGCCAGCAGCCCTCCCGGGGGAGTCTATGGCTACACCTTC; CDR3 protein: CASSPPGGVYGYTF
clone size: NA; CDR3 length: 17; V gene: TRBV27; D gene: NA; J gene: TRBJ2-3; CDR3 DNA: TGTGCCAGCAGTTTTCGGGTCGGGGTTTGGTCCACAGATACGCAGTATTTT; CDR3 protein: CASSFRVGVWSTDTQYF
clone size: NA; CDR3 length: 15; V gene: TRBV19; D gene: TRBD1; J gene: TRBJ1-5; CDR3 DNA: TGTGCCAGCCGGGACAGGGGGCGATTAAATCAGCCCCAGCATTTT; CDR3 protein: CASRDRGRLNQPQHF
clone size: NA; CDR3 length: 13; V gene: TRBV5-6; D gene: NA; J gene: TRBJ1-1; CDR3 DNA: TGTGCCAGCAGCTTAACAAGGGGGACTGAAGCTTTCTTT; CDR3 protein: CASSLTRGTEAFF
clone size: NA; CDR3 length: 12; V gene: TRBV19; D gene: NA; J gene: TRBJ2-1; CDR3 DNA: TGTGCCAGTGCCCCTAGCGACAATGAGCAGTTCTTC; CDR3 protein: CASAPSDNEQFF
clone size: NA; CDR3 length: 16; V gene: TRBV2; D gene: TRBD2; J gene: TRBJ2-3; CDR3 DNA: TGTGCCAGCAGTGGGGGACTAGCATCCCTAATTAATACGCAGTATTTT; CDR3 protein: CASSGGLASLINTQYF
clone size: NA; CDR3 length: 11; V gene: TRBV27; D gene: NA; J gene: TRBJ1-1; CDR3 DNA: TGTGCCAGCAGACTACCCCCTAACCGGGTGTGG; CDR3 protein: CASRLPPNRVW
clone size: few; CDR3 length: 15; V gene: TRBV5-1; D gene: NA; J gene: TRBJ2-2; CDR3 DNA: TGCGCCAGCCAAAGACATGAAATTAACACCGGGGAGCTGTTTTTT; CDR3 protein: CASQRHEINTGELFF
clone size: few; CDR3 length: 15; V gene: TRBV5-1; D gene: NA; J gene: TRBJ2-2; CDR3 DNA: TGCGCCAGCAGGTGGGGGGGGCCGAACACCGGGGAGCTGTTTTTT; CDR3 protein: CASRWGGPNTGELFF
clone size: NA; CDR3 length: 15; V gene: TRBV5-4; D gene: TRBD2; J gene: TRBJ2-3; CDR3 DNA: TGTGCCAGCAGCCTGACTAGCGGGCACACAGATACGCAGTATTTT; CDR3 protein: CASSLTSGHTDTQYF
clone size: NA; CDR3 length: 16; V gene: TRBV12-5; D gene: TRBD2; J gene: TRBJ2-2; CDR3 DNA: TGTGCTAGTGGTCAGATAGCGGGAGAGGACACCGGGGAGCTGTTTTTT; CDR3 protein: CASGQIAGEDTGELFF
clone size: NA; CDR3 length: 14; V gene: TRBV5-4; D gene: TRBD1; J gene: TRBJ1-1; CDR3 DNA: TGTGCCAGCAGCGCCGCCGGGACAGCACCTGAAGCTTTCTTT; CDR3 protein: CASSAAGTAPEAFF
clone size: NA; CDR3 length: 15; V gene: TRBV3-1/TRBV3-2; D gene: TRBD1; J gene: TRBJ2-7; CDR3 DNA: TGTGCCAGCAGCCAAGATAACAGGGGGCTAGTAGAGCAGTACTTC; CDR3 protein: CASSQDNRGLVEQYF
clone size: NA; CDR3 length: 14; V gene: TRBV5-4; D gene: NA; J gene: TRBJ1-2; CDR3 DNA: TGTGCCAGCAGCTTGTTTGGGGGCGACTATGGCTACACCTTC; CDR3 protein: CASSLFGGDYGYTF
clone size: NA; CDR3 length: 14; V gene: TRBV19; D gene: NA; J gene: TRBJ1-5; CDR3 DNA: TGTGCCAGTAGTAAGTCGTGGCGCAATCAGCCCCAGCATTTT; CDR3 protein: CASSKSWRNQPQHF
clone size: NA; CDR3 length: 16; V gene: TRBV19; D gene: NA; J gene: TRBJ2-3; CDR3 DNA: TGTGCCAGTACCCCCCTGGGGGGTTTGGGCACAGATACGCAGTATTTT; CDR3 protein: CASTPLGGLGTDTQYF
clone size: many; CDR3 length: 14; V gene: TRBV14; D gene: NA; J gene: TRBJ1-4; CDR3 DNA: TGTGCCAGCAGCCAAGGGAGTTCCCCAAGGAAACTGTTTTTT; CDR3 protein: CASSQGSSPRKLFF
clone size: NA; CDR3 length: 18; V gene: TRBV15; D gene: NA; J gene: TRBJ2-1; CDR3 DNA: TGTGCCACCAGCAGGGGGCAGTTGGGCCGGGGGTTTTACAATGAGCAGTTCTTC; CDR3 protein: CATSRGQLGRGFYNEQFF
clone size: NA; CDR3 length: 14; V gene: TRBV6-5; D gene: TRBD1; J gene: TRBJ1-6; CDR3 DNA: TGTGCCAGCAGTTCGGGGACAGATAATTCACCCCTCCACTTT; CDR3 protein: CASSSGTDNSPLHF
clone size: NA; CDR3 length: 12; V gene: TRBV2; D gene: TRBD1; J gene: TRBJ2-7; CDR3 DNA: TGTGCCAGCGGGACAGGGCTCCACGAGCAGTACTTC; CDR3 protein: CASGTGLHEQYF
clone size: NA; CDR3 length: 18; V gene: TRBV3-1/TRBV3-2; D gene: TRBD2; J gene: TRBJ2-5; CDR3 DNA: TGTGCCAGCAGCCAAGCGGTGTTTGGGCGGGGGGACCAAGAGACCCAGTACTTC; CDR3 protein: CASSQAVFGRGDQETQYF
clone size: NA; CDR3 length: 17; V gene: TRBV19; D gene: TRBD1; J gene: TRBJ1-5; CDR3 DNA: TGTGCCAGTAGCCCAGGGGGATGGGACAACAGCAATCAGCCCCAGCATTTT; CDR3 protein: CASSPGGWDNSNQPQHF
clone size: NA; CDR3 length: 14; V gene: TRBV27; D gene: TRBD1; J gene: TRBJ2-7; CDR3 DNA: TGTGCCAGCAGCCGACAGGGTTATTCCTACGAGCAGTACTTC; CDR3 protein: CASSRQGYSYEQYF
clone size: once; CDR3 length: 15; V gene: TRBV19; D gene: TRBD1; J gene: TRBJ1-5; CDR3 DNA: TGTGCCAGTAGTTGGACAGGGGGAGGCAATCAGCCCCAGCATTTT; CDR3 protein: CASSWTGGGNQPQHF